A selection of T cell receptor beta chains follows, all from one sample in a study of blood T cell repertoires in COVID-19. Produced via immunoSEQ multiplex PCR; TCRdb's table is partial and in-frame only. The sample lists under 300,000 clones, about 82% occurring once. The sequencing input was peripheral blood. Receptor source: a man at least 80 years old with acute or convalescent COVID-19. CDR3s include the opening cysteine and the closing phenylalanine or tryptophan. A D gene is named only where the DNA matches it firmly. Some rows have no size entry. The others give once, few or many, or a class for an expanded clone.

D: TRBD1; V: TRBV12-3/TRBV12-4; J: TRBJ1-5; size: .; DNA: TGTGCCAGCAGTCGGGACAGGGGGCAGCCCCAGCATTTT; CDR3: CASSRDRGQPQHF
D: .; V: TRBV7-6; J: TRBJ1-1; size: .; DNA: TGTGCCAGCAGCTTGCAGCCGGGGGGCGGTGCAACTGAAGCTTTCTTT; CDR3: CASSLQPGGGATEAFF
D: TRBD1; V: TRBV19; J: TRBJ1-5; size: .; DNA: TGTGCCAGTAGGGGGACAGGGATAGATCAGCCCCAGCATTTT; CDR3: CASRGTGIDQPQHF
D: .; V: TRBV10-3; J: TRBJ2-1; size: few; DNA: TGTGCCATCAGCCAAATTGCGGGCGTAGCTAATGAGCAGTTCTTC; CDR3: CAISQIAGVANEQFF
D: TRBD1; V: TRBV6-5; J: TRBJ1-2; size: .; DNA: TGTGCCAGCAGGAAAACAGGGGGCGGCTATGGCTACACCTTC; CDR3: CASRKTGGGYGYTF
D: TRBD2; V: TRBV7-2; J: TRBJ2-3; size: few; DNA: TGTGCCAGCAGCCCTCCAGGACTAGCACTGTATTTT; CDR3: CASSPPGLALYF
D: .; V: TRBV5-4; J: TRBJ2-7; size: few; DNA: TGTGCCAGCAGCCCTAAGGGCAGGGGTCGTGTCGAGCAGTACTTC; CDR3: CASSPKGRGRVEQYF
D: TRBD2; V: TRBV5-4; J: TRBJ2-7; size: few; DNA: TGTGCCAGCAGCTTAAGGCGGGAGTGGAAGTACGAGCAGTACTTC; CDR3: CASSLRREWKYEQYF
D: .; V: TRBV28; J: TRBJ2-7; size: .; DNA: TGTGCCAGCACGGGGTACCCCTACGAGCAGTACTTC; CDR3: CASTGYPYEQYF
D: TRBD1; V: TRBV10-3; J: TRBJ2-3; size: few; DNA: TGTGCCATCAGTCGACAGGGCGGCACAGATACGCAGTATTTT; CDR3: CAISRQGGTDTQYF
D: .; V: TRBV11-2; J: TRBJ1-6; size: .; DNA: TGTGCCAGCAGCTTAGTCCCGGGGTACGATAATTCACCCCTCCACTTT; CDR3: CASSLVPGYDNSPLHF
D: TRBD1; V: TRBV19; J: TRBJ2-1; size: .; DNA: TGTGCCAGTAGGATAAGGACAGGGTCCTACAATGAGCAGTTCTTC; CDR3: CASRIRTGSYNEQFF
D: .; V: TRBV7-6; J: TRBJ2-2; size: .; DNA: TGTGCCAGCAGCTTAGATCGGGGGGACAACGGGGAGCTGTTTTTT; CDR3: CASSLDRGDNGELFF
D: .; V: TRBV5-1; J: TRBJ1-5; size: .; DNA: TGCGCCAGCAGCTTGGCCCCTCAGGGAAACAATCAGCCCCAGCATTTT; CDR3: CASSLAPQGNNQPQHF
D: TRBD1; V: TRBV3-1/TRBV3-2; J: TRBJ2-1; size: .; DNA: TGTGCCAGCAGCCACCCCCGGACAGGCACGAATGAGCAGTTCTTC; CDR3: CASSHPRTGTNEQFF
D: .; V: TRBV9; J: TRBJ2-3; size: .; DNA: TGTGCCAGCACCAGTGGGCAGGGGAACACAGATACGCAGTATTTT; CDR3: CASTSGQGNTDTQYF
D: .; V: TRBV6-5; J: TRBJ1-2; size: .; DNA: TGTGCCAGCAGTTACTCAGGCCAGGGAAATAACTATGGCTACACCTTC; CDR3: CASSYSGQGNNYGYTF
D: .; V: TRBV5-1; J: TRBJ2-5; size: once; DNA: TGCGCCAGCACCCAGAGCGGCGGACCGCTCGATCCCCAGTACTTC; CDR3: CASTQSGGPLDPQYF
D: TRBD1; V: TRBV27; J: TRBJ2-7; size: .; DNA: TGTGCCAGCAGTTTCAGACAGGGGGCATCCTCCTCCTACGAGCAGTACTTC; CDR3: CASSFRQGASSSYEQYF
D: .; V: TRBV5-1; J: TRBJ2-3; size: once; DNA: TGCGCCAGCAGCTCATTCACTAGTGGGATAACAGATACGCAGTATTTT; CDR3: CASSSFTSGITDTQYF
D: .; V: TRBV29-1; J: TRBJ2-1; size: .; DNA: TGCAGCGTTGCTACCGGTCCGGAGCAGTTCTTC; CDR3: CSVATGPEQFF
D: .; V: TRBV12-3/TRBV12-4; J: TRBJ1-2; size: .; DNA: TGTGCCAGCAGACTGACAGGTACGGATGGCTACACCTTC; CDR3: CASRLTGTDGYTF
D: TRBD1; V: TRBV4-1; J: TRBJ1-3; size: .; DNA: TGCGCCAGCAGCCTTGGGGACAGTTTCTCTGGAAACACCATATATTTT; CDR3: CASSLGDSFSGNTIYF
D: .; V: TRBV3-1/TRBV3-2; J: TRBJ1-5; size: .; DNA: TGTGCCAGCAGCCAAGGTCCAGGAAATAATCAGCCCCAGCATTTT; CDR3: CASSQGPGNNQPQHF
D: TRBD1; V: TRBV7-9; J: TRBJ1-1; size: .; DNA: TGTGCCAGCAGCTTATTCAGGGGGCGGCGGACTGAAGCTTTCTTT; CDR3: CASSLFRGRRTEAFF
D: .; V: TRBV9; J: TRBJ2-1; size: .; DNA: TGTGCCAGCAGCGAGGGGCCCTGGAATGAGCAGTTCTTC; CDR3: CASSEGPWNEQFF
D: .; V: TRBV5-4; J: TRBJ2-7; size: .; DNA: TGTGCCAGCAGCTCTTCCTACGAGCAGTACTTC; CDR3: CASSSSYEQYF
D: TRBD1; V: TRBV3-1/TRBV3-2; J: TRBJ1-1; size: .; DNA: TGTGCCAGCAGCCCGACCGGGACAGGGCTTAATTTTACGGCTTTCTTT; CDR3: CASSPTGTGLNFTAFF
D: .; V: TRBV25-1; J: TRBJ1-5; size: few; DNA: TGTGCCAGCAGTGAATTTGGTGGGGCGAATCAGCCCCAGCATTTT; CDR3: CASSEFGGANQPQHF
D: .; V: TRBV14; J: TRBJ2-6; size: .; DNA: TGTGCCAGCCGGGACTCTGGGGCCAACGTCCTGACTTTC; CDR3: CASRDSGANVLTF
D: TRBD1; V: TRBV19; J: TRBJ1-5; size: .; DNA: TGTGCCAGTAGTATCCCCGGGACAGGGCTCAGATTGGGACAGCATTTT; CDR3: CASSIPGTGLRLGQHF
D: .; V: TRBV13; J: TRBJ2-3; size: .; DNA: TGTGCCAGCAGCCTAGTAGCCTTTCGGGGTAGTCCCGATACGCAGTATTTC; CDR3: CASSLVAFRGSPDTQYF
D: TRBD1; V: TRBV28; J: TRBJ1-6; size: .; DNA: TGTGCCAGCAGCCCGACAGGGCCCCTAGGAATCCCCCTCCACTTT; CDR3: CASSPTGPLGIPLHF
D: TRBD2; V: TRBV27; J: TRBJ2-1; size: .; DNA: TGTGCCAGCAGTCCCGGGACTAGCGGGAGGGGTGAGCAGTTCTTC; CDR3: CASSPGTSGRGEQFF
D: .; V: TRBV15; J: TRBJ2-7; size: .; DNA: TGTGCCACCAGCAGAGACAATGGCCCTTCCTACGAGCAGTACTTC; CDR3: CATSRDNGPSYEQYF
D: TRBD1; V: TRBV7-9; J: TRBJ1-6; size: .; DNA: TGTGCCAGCAGCTTTGGACAGGGGGCCCATTCACCCCTCCACTTT; CDR3: CASSFGQGAHSPLHF
D: .; V: TRBV3-1/TRBV3-2; J: TRBJ1-5; size: .; DNA: TGTGCCAGCAGCCAAGTCCCAGGGGATAATCAGCCCCAGCATTTT; CDR3: CASSQVPGDNQPQHF
D: TRBD1; V: TRBV6-2/TRBV6-3; J: TRBJ1-6; size: .; DNA: TGTGCCAGCAGTTATGAGTCGACAGGGGGAAATTCACCCCTCCACTTT; CDR3: CASSYESTGGNSPLHF
D: TRBD1; V: TRBV7-3; J: TRBJ2-1; size: .; DNA: TGTGCCAGCAGCTTAGACAGGGCCCTAAGGGGTGAGCAGTTCTTC; CDR3: CASSLDRALRGEQFF
D: TRBD1; V: TRBV2; J: TRBJ1-5; size: .; DNA: TGTGCCAGCAGTAACTCCGGGACAGGGCGACAGCCCCAGCATTTT; CDR3: CASSNSGTGRQPQHF
D: TRBD2; V: TRBV28; J: TRBJ2-7; size: .; DNA: TGTGCCAGCAGACTGCCCGGGACTAGCGGTTCCTACGAGCAGTACTTC; CDR3: CASRLPGTSGSYEQYF
D: TRBD1; V: TRBV7-9; J: TRBJ1-1; size: .; DNA: TGTGCCAGCAGCTTAGAGACAGGGAATACTGAAGCTTTCTTT; CDR3: CASSLETGNTEAFF
D: .; V: TRBV19; J: TRBJ1-1; size: .; DNA: TGTGCCAGTAGTATATTCCAGGGTGAAGCTTTCTTT; CDR3: CASSIFQGEAFF
D: TRBD1; V: TRBV28; J: TRBJ2-3; size: .; DNA: TGTGCCAAACCCGGGACAGCGTTTTTCACAGATACGCAGTATTTT; CDR3: CAKPGTAFFTDTQYF
D: TRBD1; V: TRBV19; J: TRBJ1-4; size: once; DNA: TGTGCCAGTAGGGCCCCTTCGGGACAGGGTAATGAAAAACTGTTTTTT; CDR3: CASRAPSGQGNEKLFF
D: TRBD2; V: TRBV2; J: TRBJ2-3; size: .; DNA: TGTGCCAGCAGTGCCGGGACTAGCGGGAGGGCGACAGATACGCAGTATTTT; CDR3: CASSAGTSGRATDTQYF
D: .; V: TRBV18; J: TRBJ2-1; size: .; DNA: TGTGCCAGCTCACCATTCGGGGGTGGGCAGTTCTTC; CDR3: CASSPFGGGQFF
D: .; V: TRBV15; J: TRBJ1-5; size: once; DNA: TGTGCCACCAGCCAGAGGGGACATCAGCATTTT; CDR3: CATSQRGHQHF
D: TRBD1; V: TRBV6-2/TRBV6-3; J: TRBJ1-5; size: .; DNA: TGTGCCAGCAGTTACTTCGCCGACAGGGTAGGGAATCAGCCCCAGCATTTT; CDR3: CASSYFADRVGNQPQHF
D: TRBD1; V: TRBV18; J: TRBJ2-2; size: few; DNA: TGTGCCAGCTCACCGGGACAGGGAGGCACCGGGGAGCTGTTTTTT; CDR3: CASSPGQGGTGELFF
D: .; V: TRBV6-5; J: TRBJ1-2; size: .; DNA: TGTGCCACCCATGCGGGCTATGGCTACACCTTC; CDR3: CATHAGYGYTF
D: TRBD2; V: TRBV11-2; J: TRBJ2-3; size: .; DNA: TGTGCCAGCAGCCCGGGACTAGCGGGGGGAAGCACAGATACGCAGTATTTT; CDR3: CASSPGLAGGSTDTQYF
D: TRBD2; V: TRBV25-1; J: TRBJ2-7; size: .; DNA: TGTGCCAGCAGTGCCCAGACTAGCCTCGAGCAGTACTTC; CDR3: CASSAQTSLEQYF
D: .; V: TRBV11-2; J: TRBJ2-3; size: .; DNA: TGTGCCAGCAGCCCTATCCTCGCAGATACGCAGTATTTT; CDR3: CASSPILADTQYF
D: .; V: TRBV21-1; J: TRBJ2-5; size: many; DNA: TGTGCCAGCAGCCAAGGGGGTAACGGGAGGGCCGGAGAGACCCAGTACTTC; CDR3: CASSQGGNGRAGETQYF
D: .; V: TRBV12-3/TRBV12-4; J: TRBJ1-4; size: .; DNA: TGTGCCAGCAGTTCCGGGGTTCATGAAAAACTGTTTTTT; CDR3: CASSSGVHEKLFF
D: TRBD1; V: TRBV7-8; J: TRBJ2-1; size: .; DNA: TGTGCCAGCAGCTTAGCAGCAGGGGGCTCCTACAATGAGCAGTTCTTC; CDR3: CASSLAAGGSYNEQFF
D: .; V: TRBV19; J: TRBJ1-5; size: .; DNA: TGTGCCAGTAGTATTTCAGGGTTCGGTAGCAATCAGCCCCAGCATTTT; CDR3: CASSISGFGSNQPQHF
D: TRBD1; V: TRBV2; J: TRBJ2-3; size: .; DNA: TGTGCCAGCAGTGGGCGGGGACAGGCTGGCGCACGAACGCAGTATTTT; CDR3: CASSGRGQAGARTQYF
D: .; V: TRBV5-1; J: TRBJ2-2; size: .; DNA: TGCGCCAGCAGTTTCGAGGCGGGGGAGCTGTTTTTT; CDR3: CASSFEAGELFF